One and the same sample provided the 10 T cell receptor beta chains below, sequenced in a study of T cell repertoires in cytomegalovirus infection. TCRdb re-derived calls from the reads in MiXCR, one entry per CDR3 protein. The sample yields a few hundred thousand distinct CDR3 sequences, approximately 17% seen once. The sample consisted of CD8+ T cells from PBMCs. Receptors were obtained from a human donor in good health (CMV status not recorded). Some clones in this sample may be carry-over from other donors' samples.

The CDR3 loop is CASSYGTEDFF. CDR3 coding DNA: TGTGCCAGCAGCTATGGGACAGAGGATTTCTTT. The chain combines TRBV5-6 with TRBJ1-1; 7 nucleotides line up with TRBD1. V was clipped by 3 bases and J by 13 bases; unmatched bases: 6. This CDR3 comprises 11 residues. Germline CDR1 and CDR2: SGHDT and YYEEEE.

This clonotype was seen only a few times. This rearrangement joins TRBV11-2 to TRBJ1-3; D is ambiguous. Looked up from germline, CDR1 is SGHAT and CDR2 is FQNNGV. Trimming stripped 1 base from V and 2 bases from J, with 9 bases between. CDR3 length: 15 residues. Written as DNA, the CDR3 is TGTGCCAGCAGCTTAGTACCTGGGGCTGGAAACACCATATATTTT. It codes for CASSLVPGAGNTIYF.

This clonotype was observed many times. V is TRBV7-8 and J is TRBJ2-5; perhaps TRBD1 as D (6 bases). CDR3 length equals 15 residues. V lost 2 bases and J lost 3, with 13 bases in between. Germline V lookup: CDR1 SGHVS, CDR2 FQNEAQ. The CDR3 DNA sequence: TGTGCCAGCAGCTTAACAGGGATGGGAGAAGAGACCCAGTACTTC. Protein sequence: CASSLTGMGEETQYF.

This clonotype was observed a few times. V usage is TRBV6-1 and J usage is TRBJ1-4, with 7 bases aligning to TRBD1. V lost 11 bases to trimming and J lost 1 base; unmatched junction nucleotides: 7. The V gene's germline CDR1 is MNHNS and CDR2 SASEGT. The CDR3 extends over 14 amino acids. CDR3 amino acids: CAGGRDRTNEKLFF. CDR3 nucleotides: TGTGCCGGAGGCCGGGACAGAACTAATGAAAAACTGTTTTTT.

This chain joins TRBV2 and TRBJ2-2, with D perhaps TRBD2 (6 bases). In germline, CDR1 is SNHLY, CDR2 FYNNEI. V shed 1 base and J shed 6 bases, with 12 bases lying between them. The CDR3 extends over 15 amino acids. CDR3 protein: CASSEEWGEAGELFF. DNA of the CDR3: TGTGCCAGCAGTGAAGAGTGGGGGGAAGCCGGGGAGCTGTTTTTT.

The chain recombines TRBV12-3 or TRBV12-4 with TRBJ2-3; D is uncertain. This CDR3 region has 15 residues. Trimming took 6 bases from V and 7 from J, leaving 20 bases between them. The CDR3 bases are TGTGCCAGCAGCTGGTCTGGTAAATCCGGGTATACGCAGTATTTT. It yields the protein CASSWSGKSGYTQYF.

As to this clonotype: It may be a read error: a sequence one base away is much more abundant. V gene TRBV12-3 or TRBV12-4 combines with J gene TRBJ1-1; D is uncertain. Trimming took 4 bases from V and 7 from J, leaving 10 bases between them. This CDR3 spans 12 amino acids. The CDR3 DNA reads as TGTGCCAGCAGTTCGACCGGTATTGAAGCTTTCTTT. Translated: CASSSTGIEAFF.

This clonotype was recorded a few times. This chain links TRBV15 with TRBJ2-6; D unresolved. The germline V gene has CDR1 LNHNV and CDR2 YYDKDF (reference sequence). The CDR3 length is 17 residues. V was shortened by 0 bases and J by 5 bases, with 14 bases between the two germline ends. CDR3 DNA sequence: TGTGCCACCAGCAGAGATCCGGTTACGGTCCGGGCCAACGTCCTGACTTTC. This sequence encodes CATSRDPVTVRANVLTF. Looking up the rest from reference TRBV15 and TRBJ2-6 gives the full variable domain: DAMVIQNPRYQVTQFGKPVTLSCSQTLNHNVMYWYQQKSSQAPKLLFHYYDKDFNNEADTPDNFQSRRPNTSFCFLDIRSPGLGDTAMYLCATSRDPVTVRANVLTFGAGSRLTVL.

This clonotype was seen a few times. The V gene is TRBV7-9, the J gene TRBJ2-3; 8 bases match TRBD1. Germline V gene data show CDR1 as SEHNR and CDR2 as FQNEAQ (reference sequence). This CDR3 has 16 residues. The J segment lost 6 bases and the V segment lost 0 bases, leaving 8 bases of the junction unmatched. The CDR3 DNA sequence: TGTGCCAGCAGCTTAGCCGGGGACAGGATTATTGATACGCAGTATTTT. As protein: CASSLAGDRIIDTQYF. Together with reference TRBV7-9 and TRBJ2-3, the CDR3 gives the full variable domain: DTGVSQNPRHKITKRGQNVTFRCDPISEHNRLYWYRQTLGQGPEFLTYFQNEAQLEKSRLLSDRFSAERPKGSFSTLEIQRTEQGDSAMYLCASSLAGDRIIDTQYFGPGTRLTVL.

This clonotype showed up just a few times. In DNA form, the CDR3 reads TGTGCCGCCCCGGGGTTAGAAGCTTTCTTT. This translates into CAAPGLEAFF. V is TRBV2 and J is TRBJ1-1; D ambiguous. With 11 bases removed from V and 8 bases from J, the gap between germline ends came to 12 bases. This CDR3 has 10 amino acids. The germline CDR1 and CDR2 sequences are SNHLY and FYNNEI.